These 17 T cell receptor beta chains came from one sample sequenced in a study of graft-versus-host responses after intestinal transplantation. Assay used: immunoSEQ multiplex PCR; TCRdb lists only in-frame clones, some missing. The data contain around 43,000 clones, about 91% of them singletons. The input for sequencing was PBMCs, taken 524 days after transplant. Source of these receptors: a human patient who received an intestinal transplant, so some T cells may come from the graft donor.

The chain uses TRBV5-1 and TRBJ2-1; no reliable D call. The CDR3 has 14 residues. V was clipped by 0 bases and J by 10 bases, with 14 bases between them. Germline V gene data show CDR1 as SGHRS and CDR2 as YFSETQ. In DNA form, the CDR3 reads TGCGCCAGCAGCTTGGACAAGGCGCGGACCGAGCAGTTCTTC. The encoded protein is CASSLDKARTEQFF.

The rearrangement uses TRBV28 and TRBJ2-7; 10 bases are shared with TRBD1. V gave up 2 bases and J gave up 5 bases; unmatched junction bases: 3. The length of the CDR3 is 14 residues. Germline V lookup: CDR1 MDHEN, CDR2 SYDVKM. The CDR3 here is CASSLDRGPDEQYF. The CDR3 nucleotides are TGTGCCAGCAGTTTAGACAGGGGGCCCGACGAGCAGTACTTC.

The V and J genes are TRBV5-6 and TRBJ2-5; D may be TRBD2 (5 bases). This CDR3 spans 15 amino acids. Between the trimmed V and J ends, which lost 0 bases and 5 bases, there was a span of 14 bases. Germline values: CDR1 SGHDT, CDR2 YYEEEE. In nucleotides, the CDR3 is TGTGCCAGCAGCTTGGCGGAGTTTAGGAGGGAGACCCAGTACTTC. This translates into CASSLAEFRRETQYF.

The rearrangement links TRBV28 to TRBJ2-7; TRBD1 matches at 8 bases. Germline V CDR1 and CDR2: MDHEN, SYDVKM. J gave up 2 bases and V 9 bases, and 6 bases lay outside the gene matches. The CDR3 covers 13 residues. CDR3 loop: CASSDRGAYEQYF. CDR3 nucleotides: TGTGCCAGTAGTGACAGGGGAGCCTACGAGCAGTACTTC.

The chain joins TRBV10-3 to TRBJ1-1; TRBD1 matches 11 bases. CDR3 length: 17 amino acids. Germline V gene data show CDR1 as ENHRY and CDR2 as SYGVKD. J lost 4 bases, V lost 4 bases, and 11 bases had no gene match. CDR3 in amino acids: CAISARWTGGRGTEAFF. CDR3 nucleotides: TGTGCCATCAGTGCCAGATGGACAGGGGGCAGGGGCACTGAAGCTTTCTTT.

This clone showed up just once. CDR3 in amino acids: CASSEDLGARTDTQYF. In nucleotides, the CDR3 is TGTGCCAGCAGTGAAGACCTGGGAGCCCGCACAGATACGCAGTATTTT. The rearrangement links TRBV2 to TRBJ2-3; weak D call: TRBD2 (5 bases). The length of the CDR3 is 16 residues. CDR1 and CDR2 (germline): SNHLY, FYNNEI. The V and J ends lost 1 base and 1 base respectively, with 12 bases between them.

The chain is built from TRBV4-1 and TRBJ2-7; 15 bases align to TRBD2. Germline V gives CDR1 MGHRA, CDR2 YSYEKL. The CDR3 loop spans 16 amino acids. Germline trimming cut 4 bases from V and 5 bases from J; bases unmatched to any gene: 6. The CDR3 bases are TGCGCCAGCAGCCGGGGACTAGCGGGAGGAGGCGACGAGCAGTACTTC. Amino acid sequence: CASSRGLAGGGDEQYF.

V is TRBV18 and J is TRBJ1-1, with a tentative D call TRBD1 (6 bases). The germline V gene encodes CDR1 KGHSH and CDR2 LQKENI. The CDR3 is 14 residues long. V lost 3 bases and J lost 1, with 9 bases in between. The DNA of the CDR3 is TGTGCCAGCTCACCGGGCAGGGGGAACACTGAAGCTTTCTTT. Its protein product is CASSPGRGNTEAFF.

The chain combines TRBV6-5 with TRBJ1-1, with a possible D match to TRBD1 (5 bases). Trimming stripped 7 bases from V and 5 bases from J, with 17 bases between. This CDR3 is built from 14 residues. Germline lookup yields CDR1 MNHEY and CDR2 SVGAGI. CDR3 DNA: TGTGCCAGCATTGTAGGGACTGGGGGGACTGAAGCTTTCTTT. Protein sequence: CASIVGTGGTEAFF.

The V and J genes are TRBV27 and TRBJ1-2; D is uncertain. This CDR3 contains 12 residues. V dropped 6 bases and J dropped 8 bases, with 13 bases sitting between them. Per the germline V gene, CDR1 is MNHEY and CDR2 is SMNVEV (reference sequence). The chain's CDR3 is CASSKEGLGYTF. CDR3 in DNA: TGTGCCAGCAGCAAGGAAGGGTTGGGCTACACCTTC.

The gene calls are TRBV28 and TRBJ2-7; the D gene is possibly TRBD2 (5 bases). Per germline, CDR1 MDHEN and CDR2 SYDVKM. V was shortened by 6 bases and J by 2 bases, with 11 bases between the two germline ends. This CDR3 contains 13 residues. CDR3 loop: CASSLGLPYEQYF. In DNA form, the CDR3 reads TGTGCCAGCAGCCTCGGACTCCCCTACGAGCAGTACTTC.

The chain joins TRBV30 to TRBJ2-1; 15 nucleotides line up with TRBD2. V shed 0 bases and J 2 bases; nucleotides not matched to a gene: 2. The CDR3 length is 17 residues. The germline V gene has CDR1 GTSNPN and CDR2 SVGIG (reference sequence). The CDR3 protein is CAWSVRTSGRAYNEQFF. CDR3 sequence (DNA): TGTGCCTGGAGTGTCAGGACTAGCGGGAGGGCCTACAATGAGCAGTTCTTC.

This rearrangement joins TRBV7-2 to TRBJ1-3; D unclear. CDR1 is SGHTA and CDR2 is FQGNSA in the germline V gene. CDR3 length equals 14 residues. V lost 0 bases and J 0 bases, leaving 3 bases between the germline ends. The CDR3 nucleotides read TGTGCCAGCAGCTTAGCGCTCTCTGGAAACACCATATATTTT. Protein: CASSLALSGNTIYF.

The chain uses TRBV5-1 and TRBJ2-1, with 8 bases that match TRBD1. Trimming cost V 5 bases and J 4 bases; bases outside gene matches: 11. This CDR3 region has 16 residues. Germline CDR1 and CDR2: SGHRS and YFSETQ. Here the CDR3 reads CASRPRTGPIYNEQFF. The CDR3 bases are TGCGCCAGCAGGCCTCGGACAGGGCCGATATACAATGAGCAGTTCTTC. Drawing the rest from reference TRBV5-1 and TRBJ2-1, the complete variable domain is KAGVTQTPRYLIKTRGQQVTLSCSPISGHRSVSWYQQTPGQGLQFLFEYFSETQRNKGNFPGRFSGRQFSNSRSEMNVSTLELGDSALYLCASRPRTGPIYNEQFFGPGTRLTVL.

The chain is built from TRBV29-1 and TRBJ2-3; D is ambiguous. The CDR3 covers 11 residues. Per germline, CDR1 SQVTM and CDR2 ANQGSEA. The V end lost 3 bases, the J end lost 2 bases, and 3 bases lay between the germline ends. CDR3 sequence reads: CSVDNTDTQYF. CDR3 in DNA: TGCAGCGTTGACAACACAGATACGCAGTATTTT.

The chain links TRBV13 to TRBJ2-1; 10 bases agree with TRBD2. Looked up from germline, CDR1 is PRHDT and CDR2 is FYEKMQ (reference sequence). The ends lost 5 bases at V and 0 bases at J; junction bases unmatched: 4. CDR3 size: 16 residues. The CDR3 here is CASSLSGRASYNEQFF. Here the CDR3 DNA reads TGTGCCAGCAGCCTCAGCGGGAGGGCCTCCTACAATGAGCAGTTCTTC.

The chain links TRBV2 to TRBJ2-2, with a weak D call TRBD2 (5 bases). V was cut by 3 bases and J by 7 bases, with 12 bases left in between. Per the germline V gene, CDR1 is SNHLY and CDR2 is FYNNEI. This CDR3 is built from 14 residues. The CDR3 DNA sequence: TGTGCCAGCAGTGAGAATCTAGCCGACGGGGAGCTGTTTTTT. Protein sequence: CASSENLADGELFF.